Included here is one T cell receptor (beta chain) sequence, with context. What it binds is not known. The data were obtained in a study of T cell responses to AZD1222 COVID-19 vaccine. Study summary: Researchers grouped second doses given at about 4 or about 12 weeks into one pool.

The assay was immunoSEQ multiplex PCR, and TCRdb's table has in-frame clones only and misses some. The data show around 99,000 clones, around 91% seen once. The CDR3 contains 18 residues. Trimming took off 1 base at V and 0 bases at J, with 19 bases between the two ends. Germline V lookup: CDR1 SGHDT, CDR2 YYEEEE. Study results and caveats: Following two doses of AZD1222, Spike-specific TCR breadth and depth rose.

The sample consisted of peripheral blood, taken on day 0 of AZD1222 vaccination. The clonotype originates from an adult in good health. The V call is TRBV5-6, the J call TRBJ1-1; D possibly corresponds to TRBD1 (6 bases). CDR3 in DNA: TGTGCCAGCAGCTTGTCCTTAATGGGGGCGAGGATGAACACTGAAGCTTTCTTT. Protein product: CASSLSLMGARMNTEAFF. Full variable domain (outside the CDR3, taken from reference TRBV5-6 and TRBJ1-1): DAGVTQSPTHLIKTRGQQVTLRCSPKSGHDTVSWYQQALGQGPQFIFQYYEEEERQRGNFPDRFSGHQFPNYSSELNVNALLLGDSALYLCASSLSLMGARMNTEAFFGQGTRLTVV.